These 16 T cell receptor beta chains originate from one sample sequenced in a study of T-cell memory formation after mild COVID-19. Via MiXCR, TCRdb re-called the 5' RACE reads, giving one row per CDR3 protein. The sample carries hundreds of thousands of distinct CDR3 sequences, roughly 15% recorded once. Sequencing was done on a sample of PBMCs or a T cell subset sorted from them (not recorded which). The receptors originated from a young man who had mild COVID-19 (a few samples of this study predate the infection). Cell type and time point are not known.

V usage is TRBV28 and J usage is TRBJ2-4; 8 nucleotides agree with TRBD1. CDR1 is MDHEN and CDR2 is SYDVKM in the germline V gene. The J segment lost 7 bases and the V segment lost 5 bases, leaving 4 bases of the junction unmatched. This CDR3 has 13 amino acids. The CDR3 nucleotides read TGTGCCAGCAGTCCCCGGGACAGGAACATTCAGTACTTC. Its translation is CASSPRDRNIQYF. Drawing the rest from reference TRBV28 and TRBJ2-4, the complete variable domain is DVKVTQSSRYLVKRTGEKVFLECVQDMDHENMFWYRQDPGLGLRLIYFSYDVKMKEKGDIPEGYSVSREKKERFSLILESASTNQTSMYLCASSPRDRNIQYFGAGTRLSVL.

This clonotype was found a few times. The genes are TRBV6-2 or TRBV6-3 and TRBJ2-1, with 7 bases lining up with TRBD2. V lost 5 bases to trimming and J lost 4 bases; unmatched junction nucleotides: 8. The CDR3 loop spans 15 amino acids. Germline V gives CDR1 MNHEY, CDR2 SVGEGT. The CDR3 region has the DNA TGTGCCAGCAGTCTAGGCAGCGGGATATACAATGAGCAGTTCTTC. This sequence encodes CASSLGSGIYNEQFF.

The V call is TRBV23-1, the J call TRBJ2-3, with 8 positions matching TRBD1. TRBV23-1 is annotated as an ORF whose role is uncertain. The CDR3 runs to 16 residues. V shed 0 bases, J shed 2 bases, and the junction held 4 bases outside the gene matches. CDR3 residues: CASSQSGQEYTDTQYF. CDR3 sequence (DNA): TGCGCCAGCAGTCAATCGGGACAGGAGTACACAGATACGCAGTATTTT.

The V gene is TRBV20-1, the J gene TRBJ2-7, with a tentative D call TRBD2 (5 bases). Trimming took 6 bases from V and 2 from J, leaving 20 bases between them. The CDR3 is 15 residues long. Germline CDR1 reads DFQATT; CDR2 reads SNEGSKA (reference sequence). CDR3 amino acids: CSASPRAGFTYEQYF. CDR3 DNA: TGCAGTGCCTCACCCCGGGCGGGTTTCACCTACGAGCAGTACTTC.

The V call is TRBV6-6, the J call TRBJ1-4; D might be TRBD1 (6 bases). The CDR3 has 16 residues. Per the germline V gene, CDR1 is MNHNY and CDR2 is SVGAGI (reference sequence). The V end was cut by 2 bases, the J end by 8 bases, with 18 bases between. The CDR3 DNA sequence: TGTGCCAGCAGTTACCTGGTTGTCGGTCAGGGGGAAAAACTGTTTTTT. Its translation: CASSYLVVGQGEKLFF.

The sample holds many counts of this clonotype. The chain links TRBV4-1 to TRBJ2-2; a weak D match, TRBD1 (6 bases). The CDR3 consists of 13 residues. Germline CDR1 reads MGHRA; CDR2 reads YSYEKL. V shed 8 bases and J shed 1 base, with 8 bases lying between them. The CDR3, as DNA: TGCGCCAGCGGGGGACAGAACACCGGGGAGCTGTTTTTT. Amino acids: CASGGQNTGELFF.

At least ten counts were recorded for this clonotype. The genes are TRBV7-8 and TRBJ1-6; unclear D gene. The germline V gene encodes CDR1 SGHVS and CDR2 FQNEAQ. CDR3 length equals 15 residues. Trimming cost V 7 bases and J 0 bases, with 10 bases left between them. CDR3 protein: CASIRGSSYNSPLHF. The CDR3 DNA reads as TGTGCCAGCATTAGAGGGAGCTCCTATAATTCACCCCTCCACTTT.

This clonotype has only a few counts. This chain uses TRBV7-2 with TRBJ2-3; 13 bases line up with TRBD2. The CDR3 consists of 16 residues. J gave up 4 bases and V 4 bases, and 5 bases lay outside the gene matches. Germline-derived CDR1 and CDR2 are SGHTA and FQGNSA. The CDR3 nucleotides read TGTGCCAGCAGCTGGGGACTAGCGGGGACTTCAGATACGCAGTATTTT. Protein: CASSWGLAGTSDTQYF. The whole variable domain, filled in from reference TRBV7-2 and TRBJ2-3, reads GAGVSQSPSNKVTEKGKDVELRCDPISGHTALYWYRQSLGQGLEFLIYFQGNSAPDKSGLPSDRFSAERTGGSVSTLTIQRTQQEDSAVYLCASSWGLAGTSDTQYFGPGTRLTVL.

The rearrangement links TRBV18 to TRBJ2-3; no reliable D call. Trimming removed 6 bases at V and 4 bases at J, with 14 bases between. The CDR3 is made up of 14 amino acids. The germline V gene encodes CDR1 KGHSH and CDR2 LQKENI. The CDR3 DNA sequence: TGTGCCAGCTCTCGCGTGGGATTCTCAGATACGCAGTATTTT. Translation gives CASSRVGFSDTQYF.

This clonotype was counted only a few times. CDR3 nucleotide sequence: TGTGCCAGCAGCTTTGGGGGGCTCCGGGGTCAGCCCCAGCATTTT. Residues: CASSFGGLRGQPQHF. This rearrangement joins TRBV5-5 to TRBJ1-5; TRBD1 is a possible D gene (6 bases). V was trimmed by 2 bases and J by 6 bases, leaving 15 bases between them. The V gene's germline CDR1 is SGHKS and CDR2 YYEKEE (reference sequence). CDR3 length: 15 residues.

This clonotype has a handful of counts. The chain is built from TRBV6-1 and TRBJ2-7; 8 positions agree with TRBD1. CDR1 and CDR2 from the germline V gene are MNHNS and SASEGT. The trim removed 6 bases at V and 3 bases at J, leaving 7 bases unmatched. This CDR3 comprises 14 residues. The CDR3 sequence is CASSRGQFFYEQYV. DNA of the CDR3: TGTGCCAGCAGCAGGGGGCAATTCTTCTACGAGCAGTACGTC.

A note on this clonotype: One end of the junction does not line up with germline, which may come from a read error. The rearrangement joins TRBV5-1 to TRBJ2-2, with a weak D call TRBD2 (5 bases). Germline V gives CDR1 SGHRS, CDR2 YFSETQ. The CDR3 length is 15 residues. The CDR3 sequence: CASSLGQSVTGELYF. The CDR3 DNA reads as TGCGCCAGCAGCTTGGGCCAGTCCGTCACCGGGGAGCTGTATTTT.

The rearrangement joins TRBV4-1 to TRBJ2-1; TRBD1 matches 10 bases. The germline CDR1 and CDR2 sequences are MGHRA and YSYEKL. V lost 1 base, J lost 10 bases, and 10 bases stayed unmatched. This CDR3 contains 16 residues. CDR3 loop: CASSQVLGTGDYEQFF. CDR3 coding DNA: TGCGCCAGCAGCCAAGTCCTTGGGACAGGGGACTACGAGCAGTTCTTC.

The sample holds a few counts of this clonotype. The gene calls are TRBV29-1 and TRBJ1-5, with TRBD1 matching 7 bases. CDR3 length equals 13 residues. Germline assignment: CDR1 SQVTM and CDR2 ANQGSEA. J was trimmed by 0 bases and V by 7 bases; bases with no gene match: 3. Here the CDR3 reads CSAGTDSNQPQHF. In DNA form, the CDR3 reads TGCAGCGCTGGGACAGATAGCAATCAGCCCCAGCATTTT. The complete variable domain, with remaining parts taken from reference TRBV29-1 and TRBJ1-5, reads SAVISQKPSRDICQRGTSLTIQCQVDSQVTMMFWYRQQPGQSLTLIATANQGSEATYESGFVIDKFPISRPNLTFSTLTVSNMSPEDSSIYLCSAGTDSNQPQHFGDGTRLSIL.

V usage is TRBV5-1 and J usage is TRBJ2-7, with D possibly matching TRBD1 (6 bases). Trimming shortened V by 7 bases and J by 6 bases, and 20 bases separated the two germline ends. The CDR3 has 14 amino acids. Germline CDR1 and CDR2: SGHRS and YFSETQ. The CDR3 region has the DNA TGCGCCAGCGGGCCCGGGGACAAGTCCCCCGAGCAGTACGTC. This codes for CASGPGDKSPEQYV.

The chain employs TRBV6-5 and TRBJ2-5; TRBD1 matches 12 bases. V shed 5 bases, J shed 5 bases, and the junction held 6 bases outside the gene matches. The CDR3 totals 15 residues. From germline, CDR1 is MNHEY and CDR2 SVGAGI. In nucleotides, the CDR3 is TGTGCCAGCAGTCCGGGACAGGGGGCGGGGGAGACCCAGTACTTC. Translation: CASSPGQGAGETQYF.